Here is one T cell receptor (beta chain) with its context. Authors' data handling: How many nucleated cells were present was estimated from reference gene primer amplification. Measured with immunoSEQ multiplex PCR; TCRdb has only the in-frame clones, and not every one. V, J and clone size derive from that table, while D and trimming were established from the DNA sequence. The data hold around 150,000 clones, with roughly 72% observed a single time. The CDR3 totals 15 residues. Germline loops: CDR1 SGHTA, CDR2 FQGNSA. Trimming removed 0 bases from V and 3 bases from J, with 11 bases in between. The data were obtained in a study of blood T cell repertoires in COVID-19. The overall study: T cells, B-cell-depleted T cells, or PBMCs supplied cDNA or gDNA.

This clonotype was obtained from a woman older than 75 with acute or convalescent COVID-19. Sequenced sample: peripheral blood. This chain joins TRBV7-2 and TRBJ1-2, with no clear D. The chain's CDR3 is CASSLATASYYGYTF. The CDR3 bases are TGTGCCAGCAGCTTAGCCACAGCTTCCTACTATGGCTACACCTTC.